This T cell receptor (beta chain) stems from a study of blood T cell repertoires in COVID-19. Patients from Seattle were sampled longitudinally, starting during active infection. J was trimmed by 6 bases and V by 5 bases; bases with no gene match: 7. This CDR3 contains 15 residues. The germline V gene has CDR1 MDHEN and CDR2 SYDVKM. Per the original methods: Reference gene primer amplification yielded estimated nucleated cell counts. Profiled with immunoSEQ multiplex PCR; TCRdb holds only in-frame clones, not every one. V and J calls and clone size are those listed in that table; D and trimming were worked out from the DNA. Here the sample spans 220,000 or so clones, more than 85% being singletons.

This sequence joins TRBV28 and TRBJ2-3, with 11 positions matching TRBD2. The TCR was taken from a woman between 45 and 60 years old with COVID-19, enrolled during active disease. The sample was peripheral blood. The CDR3 nucleotides are TGTGCCAGCAGTCCACTAGCGGGGGATAGGGATACGCAGTATTTT. Protein: CASSPLAGDRDTQYF.